This TCR beta chain emerged from a study of blood T cell repertoires in COVID-19 (dated by TCRdb to the early 2020s). For context, the study as a whole: Samples from collaborators originated in the United States, Italy and Spain and spanned both the acute and convalescent phases of COVID-19. The prospective study material was composed of cDNA or gDNA derived from T cells, B-cell-depleted T cells, or PBMCs. The dataset comprised deeply sampled blood TCRbeta repertoires from subjects exposed to, actively infected with, or recovered from COVID-19. A freely available public database, intended as a resource for researchers studying the immune response to SARS-CoV-2, is where the repertoires were released. The samples were drawn from the first 160 participants of the ongoing ImmuneRACE study and from over a thousand subjects provided by 6 global collaborators. Nearly every sample came with metadata listing a de-identified subject ID, COVID-19 status, age in years and sex. Where HLA class I and class II types were available, the types were taken from metadata supplied by the sample provider, not from assay-based typing.

The immunoSEQ Assay, a bias-controlled multiplex PCR, was used to amplify TCRbeta CDR3 regions from genomic DNA. The paper's processing steps were these. The number of nucleated cells in each sample was estimated by amplification of reference gene primers within the assay. To quantify the absolute abundance of each unique TCRbeta CDR3 rearrangement, sequence reads were collapsed and filtered. For each sample, productive Simpson clonality was calculated by taking the square root of Simpson's diversity index across productive rearrangements. The immuneACCESS repertoire file appears here via TCRdb, limited to in-frame rearrangements. These files lack a portion of the clones; in checked studies, under half of the deficit traces to unresolved V genes, and the cause of the others is not known. Clone size and V and J calls were adopted from that table, with D and trimming inferred from the DNA. This sample holds 350,000 to 400,000 clones; around 87% were observed only once. The top ten hold 6.5% of the sample.

Points the paper makes about the study in general: The quantity of clinical and demographic metadata differed by source and by participant and was supplied without curation.

On this clone: Its antigen has not been determined. Base quality data are lacking; no much larger clone is found one base away.

Each collaborating institution followed its own protocols to collect whole blood in K2EDTA tubes. For TCRbeta analysis, collaborators shipped samples in one of three forms: frozen whole blood, isolated PBMCs, or DNA extracted from either of those sample types. The clonotype comes from a young man with active or convalescent COVID-19. Sequences were obtained from peripheral blood.

This receptor carries the CDR3 CASSPPHRGPTEAFF. The DNA reads as follows: TGTGCCAGCTCACCTCCCCACAGGGGGCCCACTGAAGCTTTCTTT. The sequence links TRBV18 to TRBJ1-1; 9 nucleotides in the junction match TRBD1. The germline V and J ends show losses of 3 bases and 4 bases respectively, and no gene match explains 6 bases of the junction. The germline V gene yields KGHSH for CDR1 and LQKENI for CDR2. The CDR3 contains 15 residues, cysteine and phenylalanine counted. Only the CDR3 portion is preserved as DNA: 45 bases, with reading frame beginning at the first base.